This T cell receptor beta chain was profiled in a study of blood T cell repertoires in COVID-19. The overall study: The United States, Italy and Spain supplied acute and convalescent COVID-19 samples. PBMCs, B-cell-depleted T cells, or T cells provided the cDNA or gDNA that made up the material.

Original handling: Reference gene primers were amplified, and this amplification served to estimate nucleated cell counts. Libraries were prepared by immunoSEQ multiplex PCR; TCRdb keeps only in-frame clonotypes and omits some of them. From that table come the V and J calls and clone size; the DNA was used to work out D and trimming. The table lists around 160,000 clones, around nine tenths of them singletons. CDR1 SEHNR and CDR2 FQNEAQ come from the germline V gene (reference sequence). Germline trimming cut 0 bases from V and 4 bases from J; bases unmatched to any gene: 3. The CDR3 extends over 15 amino acids. This clone turned up a few times.

The sequenced sample was peripheral blood. This chain joins TRBV7-9 and TRBJ2-7; 10 nucleotides match TRBD2. This receptor was taken from a man in his 60s with active or convalescent COVID-19. Here the CDR3 reads CASSLASGGLYEQYF. For the CDR3, the DNA is TGTGCCAGCAGCTTAGCTAGCGGGGGGCTATACGAGCAGTACTTC.